The 19 T cell receptor beta chains listed next were all sequenced from one sample in a study of cytomegalovirus exposure and HLA in healthy donors. It was with 60 Vbeta and 13 Jbeta primers that the PCR ran. This table comes from immunoSEQ multiplex PCR, and its TCRdb copy is limited to in-frame clones, with some not included. The sample has roughly 120,000 clones; around 80% are singletons. The sequenced sample consisted of PBMCs. Every receptor here comes from a man between 45 and 60 years old in good health and CMV-seronegative.

In DNA form, the CDR3 reads TGTGCCAGCAGCTTTGGCAGACTAGGTGGGGAGACCCAGTACTTC. Protein: CASSFGRLGGETQYF. The V and J genes are TRBV5-4 and TRBJ2-5; D might be TRBD2 (6 bases). V lost 2 bases to trimming and J lost 5 bases, with 16 bases between them. The germline V gene has CDR1 SGHNT and CDR2 YYREEE (reference sequence). CDR3 length: 15 amino acids.

This chain joins TRBV5-4 and TRBJ2-1; perhaps TRBD1 as D (5 bases). The CDR3 totals 15 residues. Trimming took 0 bases from V and 1 from J, leaving 8 bases between them. Germline V gene data show CDR1 as SGHNT and CDR2 as YYREEE (reference sequence). CDR3 residues: CASSLAQGSYNEQFF. CDR3 coding DNA: TGTGCCAGCAGCTTGGCGCAGGGATCCTACAATGAGCAGTTCTTC.

This clone was recorded once. The chain links TRBV9 to TRBJ2-2, with 11 nucleotides matching TRBD2. V was pared by 0 bases and J by 0 bases, with 4 bases of the junction left unmatched. The CDR3 length is 18 residues. Germline V gene lookup returns CDR1 SGDLS and CDR2 YYNGEE. CDR3 DNA: TGTGCCAGCAGCGTAGGGCTAGCGGGGGGACCGAACACCGGGGAGCTGTTTTTT. Its protein is CASSVGLAGGPNTGELFF.

The sample holds one count of this clone. The rearrangement links TRBV15 to TRBJ1-2, with no clear D. This CDR3 spans 14 amino acids. Germline CDR1 and CDR2: LNHNV and YYDKDF (reference sequence). V was shortened by 2 bases and J by 6 bases, with 13 bases between the two germline ends. CDR3 protein: CATSRKQWQNGYTF. The CDR3 region has the DNA TGTGCCACCAGCAGAAAACAGTGGCAAAATGGCTACACCTTC.

A few counts support this clone. The chain uses TRBV7-8 and TRBJ2-5, with TRBD1 identical over 8 bases. V was clipped by 7 bases and J by 7 bases; unmatched bases: 5. The germline CDR1 and CDR2 sequences are SGHVS and FQNEAQ. This CDR3 comprises 12 residues. CDR3 sequence reads: CASITDRGTQYF. The CDR3 nucleotides are TGTGCCAGCATCACAGACAGGGGGACCCAGTACTTC. Complete variable domain (other parts from reference TRBV7-8 and TRBJ2-5): GAGVSQSPRYKVAKRGQDVALRCDPISGHVSLFWYQQALGQGPEFLTYFQNEAQLDKSGLPSDRFFAERPEGSVSTLKIQRTQQEDSAVYLCASITDRGTQYFGPGTRLLVL.

The chain employs TRBV30 and TRBJ1-2, with a weak D call TRBD1 (5 bases). Per germline, CDR1 GTSNPN and CDR2 SVGIG (reference sequence). Trimming removed 4 bases from V and 6 bases from J, with 12 bases in between. The length of the CDR3 is 12 residues. The DNA for the CDR3 is TGTGCCTGGACGGTGGGGCCCCATGGCTACACCTTC. As protein: CAWTVGPHGYTF.

The chain uses TRBV12-5 and TRBJ2-3; 8 bases are shared with TRBD2. CDR1 LGHNT and CDR2 FRNRAP come from the germline V gene. Trimming took 4 bases from V and 6 from J; bases not matched to a gene: 9. CDR3 length equals 15 residues. CDR3 DNA: TGTGCTAGTGGTTCCGGCGGGGGGACAAGGGATACGCAGTATTTT. Translating gives CASGSGGGTRDTQYF.

The V and J genes are TRBV9 and TRBJ1-4; D is ambiguous. Germline CDR1 is SGDLS and CDR2 is YYNGEE. V gave up 2 bases and J gave up 7 bases, with 9 bases separating them. The CDR3 is 13 amino acids. CDR3: CASSVVAGEKLFF. The CDR3, as DNA: TGTGCCAGCAGCGTTGTTGCGGGTGAAAAACTGTTTTTT.

This clone has just one count. This chain links TRBV9 with TRBJ1-1; D is possibly TRBD1 (5 bases). The CDR3 sequence is 14 residues long. V was shortened by 0 bases and J by 5 bases, with 11 bases between the two germline ends. Germline CDR1 is SGDLS and CDR2 is YYNGEE. CDR3 DNA: TGTGCCAGCAGCGTAGTTGGGGGGAGGACTGAAGCTTTCTTT. It codes for CASSVVGGRTEAFF.

DNA for the CDR3: TGTGCCAGCAGCTTGACAGGGTTATCCTACGAGCAGTACTTC. This encodes CASSLTGLSYEQYF. The chain is built from TRBV5-4 and TRBJ2-5; D possibly corresponds to TRBD1 (6 bases). TRBJ2-7 matches the DNA end more closely, so the J call is doubtful. The CDR3 spans 14 residues. Germline assignment: CDR1 SGHNT and CDR2 YYREEE (reference sequence).

This chain joins TRBV7-2 and TRBJ2-5; TRBD2 aligns across 16 bases. The germline V gene encodes CDR1 SGHTA and CDR2 FQGNSA. The CDR3 is made up of 18 amino acids. After removal of 5 bases from V and 1 base from J, the junction contained 7 bases not matched to a gene. CDR3 loop: CASSPRGLAGGRQETQYF. As DNA, the CDR3 is TGTGCCAGCAGCCCTAGGGGACTAGCGGGGGGGCGCCAAGAGACCCAGTACTTC.

The chain links TRBV19 to TRBJ2-7; 7 bases match TRBD1. The V gene end was trimmed by 3 bases and the J gene end by 2 bases; junction bases not matched to a gene: 4. There are 14 residues in the CDR3. CDR1 LNHDA and CDR2 SQIVND come from the germline V gene (reference sequence). The CDR3 DNA follows: TGTGCCAGTAGTATCCGGGACAGACCCTACGAGCAGTACTTC. Translating gives CASSIRDRPYEQYF.

This clone was observed a few times. The rearrangement uses TRBV28 and TRBJ1-2, with TRBD1 identical over 7 bases. The CDR3 consists of 14 residues. Germline V gene lookup returns CDR1 MDHEN and CDR2 SYDVKM. V shed 3 bases and J 8 bases; nucleotides not matched to a gene: 9. This chain's CDR3 is CASSFQRTGYGYTF. The CDR3 nucleotides are TGTGCCAGCAGTTTCCAAAGGACAGGATACGGCTACACCTTC.

A single count supports this clone. The chain joins TRBV27 to TRBJ2-2; D might be TRBD1 (6 bases). With 6 bases removed from V and 1 base from J, the gap between germline ends came to 9 bases. CDR3 size: 14 residues. Germline V gene sequence: CDR1 MNHEY, CDR2 SMNVEV (reference sequence). In DNA form, the CDR3 reads TGTGCCAGCAGCAGGGGCCAGAACACCGGGGAGCTGTTTTTT. This gives the protein CASSRGQNTGELFF.

This clone was observed a single time. V is TRBV7-2 and J is TRBJ1-2; 7 bases map to TRBD1. The CDR3 is 13 residues long. Germline loops: CDR1 SGHTA, CDR2 FQGNSA. V lost 5 bases, J lost 4 bases, and 4 bases stayed unmatched. CDR3 coding DNA: TGTGCCAGCAGCCGGGGACAGCTCTATGGCTACACCTTC. It encodes CASSRGQLYGYTF.

The rearrangement links TRBV19 to TRBJ1-6; unclear D gene. The CDR3 has 15 residues. Germline CDR1 LNHDA, CDR2 SQIVND (reference sequence). Between the trimmed V and J ends, which lost 7 bases and 0 bases, there was a span of 10 bases. The CDR3 loop is CASTNSASYNSPLHF. CDR3 in DNA: TGTGCCAGTACCAACAGTGCCTCCTATAATTCACCCCTCCACTTT.

This chain joins TRBV19 and TRBJ2-2, with D possibly being TRBD2 (7 bases). The ends were cut back, 5 bases at V and 4 bases at J, with 20 bases in the middle. The CDR3 length is 17 residues. CDR1 is LNHDA and CDR2 is SQIVND in the germline V gene (reference sequence). The DNA of the CDR3 is TGTGCCAGTAGTCTCGGGGGGCGGGGACTCTTCACCGGGGAGCTGTTTTTT. Translation: CASSLGGRGLFTGELFF.

This chain joins TRBV5-1 and TRBJ2-6; 10 nucleotides match TRBD2. Losses at the gene ends were 6 bases for V and 0 bases for J; bases not matched to a gene: 3. CDR1 is SGHRS, CDR2 YFSETQ, per germline. The CDR3 totals 16 residues. In DNA form, the CDR3 reads TGCGCCAGCAAAGCGGGAGGGAGCTCTGGGGCCAACGTCCTGACTTTC. Amino acids: CASKAGGSSGANVLTF.

The CDR3, as DNA: TGCAGCGCAGGACAGGGGGCCTACGAGCAGTACTTC. Residues: CSAGQGAYEQYF. The genes are TRBV29-1 and TRBJ2-7, with 10 positions matching TRBD1. Germline V gene lookup returns CDR1 SQVTM and CDR2 ANQGSEA. The CDR3 length is 12 residues. The trim removed 7 bases at V and 2 bases at J, leaving 2 bases unmatched.